These 19 T cell receptor beta chains were all obtained from the same sample, sequenced in a study of blood T cells in healthy people across ages. Through a sample-barcoded 5' primer and a J-beta primer mix, a second PCR was run for roughly 7 to 11 cycles. TCRdb reprocessed the 5' RACE reads via MiXCR and lists one record per CDR3 protein. Of 1.8 million or so distinct CDR3 sequences in the sample, more than 35% were seen once. Input material: blood. These receptors came from a human donor in good health.

This clonotype was detected many times. The chain combines TRBV29-1 with TRBJ2-3; TRBD1 agrees at 7 bases. Germline V gene lookup returns CDR1 SQVTM and CDR2 ANQGSEA. The CDR3 spans 14 residues. The junction had 11 bases not matched to a gene; V was cut back by 6 bases and J by 5 bases. CDR3 nucleotides: TGCAGCGTCGTCAGGGGACAGACCAAAGATACGCAGTATTTT. Translated: CSVVRGQTKDTQYF.

This clonotype showed up just a few times. This sequence joins TRBV29-1 and TRBJ2-7; the D is unclear. The CDR3 sequence is 12 residues long. Germline CDR1 reads SQVTM; CDR2 reads ANQGSEA. Trimming took off 7 bases at V and 2 bases at J, with 12 bases between the two ends. For the CDR3, the DNA is TGCAGCGCCATCGACAATGCCTACGAGCAGTACTTC. Encoded protein: CSAIDNAYEQYF.

This sequence joins TRBV7-2 and TRBJ1-1; 7 bases map to TRBD1. Trimming took 4 bases from V and 9 from J; bases not matched to a gene: 5. Germline CDR1 and CDR2: SGHTA and FQGNSA. CDR3 length equals 12 residues. CDR3 bases: TGTGCCAGCAGCTACAGGGGCGATAAAGCTTTCTTT. Its protein is CASSYRGDKAFF. The whole variable domain, remainder taken from reference TRBV7-2 and TRBJ1-1, is GAGVSQSPSNKVTEKGKDVELRCDPISGHTALYWYRQSLGQGLEFLIYFQGNSAPDKSGLPSDRFSAERTGGSVSTLTIQRTQQEDSAVYLCASSYRGDKAFFGQGTRLTVV.

This chain joins TRBV2 and TRBJ2-3; 7 bases fit TRBD1. CDR1 and CDR2 from the germline V gene are SNHLY and FYNNEI. The CDR3 contains 13 residues. The ends lost 9 bases at V and 4 bases at J; junction bases unmatched: 7. CDR3 residues: CASEGQPSDTQYF. The CDR3 DNA reads as TGTGCCAGTGAGGGACAGCCGTCAGATACGCAGTATTTT.

In its sample, this clonotype was seen a few times. The chain uses TRBV5-8 and TRBJ2-7; D may match TRBD1 or TRBD2 (6 bases each). The CDR3 has 13 amino acids. Germline CDR1 SGHTS, CDR2 YDEGEE. CDR3 in amino acids: CAASQGTFYEQYF. The CDR3 DNA follows: TGTGCGGCTTCGCAGGGGACTTTCTACGAGCAGTACTTC.

The CDR3 bases are TGCAGTGCTAGAAGTGGCGACAGGGGCGGGACTGAAGCTTTCTTT. It is translated as CSARSGDRGGTEAFF. The chain links TRBV20-1 to TRBJ1-1, with 8 nucleotides matching TRBD1. The CDR3 has 15 residues. In germline, CDR1 is DFQATT, CDR2 SNEGSKA (reference sequence). Unmatched junction bases numbered 10, after V lost 2 bases and J lost 5 bases.

The chain employs TRBV29-1 and TRBJ2-2; 8 positions match TRBD1. With V trimmed by 2 bases and J by 7 bases, 3 bases remained unmatched. CDR3 length equals 13 residues. The V gene's germline CDR1 is SQVTM and CDR2 ANQGSEA. Written as DNA, the CDR3 is TGCAGCGTTGAACCACAGGGGGACGGGGAGCTGTTTTTT. Protein: CSVEPQGDGELFF.

Turning to this clonotype: This may come from a read error, since a much larger clone is one base off. V usage is TRBV6-5 and J usage is TRBJ1-1; D might be TRBD1 (5 bases). There are 16 residues in the CDR3. Germline V gene data show CDR1 as MNHEY and CDR2 as SVGAGI. The V end lost 2 bases, the J end lost 3 bases, and 16 bases lay between the germline ends. The DNA for the CDR3 is TGTGCCAGCAGTTACGAGTACCTCAGGGCCGACACTGAAGCTTTCTTT. Translation gives CASSYEYLRADTEAFF.

This chain connects TRBV10-3 to TRBJ1-2; 7 bases fit TRBD1. The CDR3 extends over 13 amino acids. Unmatched junction bases numbered 5, after V lost 4 bases and J lost 6 bases. Germline V lookup: CDR1 ENHRY, CDR2 SYGVKD. CDR3: CAISVGQVDGYTF. The CDR3 nucleotides read TGTGCCATCAGTGTAGGACAGGTGGATGGCTACACCTTC.

This chain joins TRBV5-1 and TRBJ1-2; D uncertain. The V gene's germline CDR1 is SGHRS and CDR2 YFSETQ. Trimming took 0 bases from V and 6 from J, leaving 15 bases between them. The CDR3 runs to 15 residues. The CDR3 here is CASSLAGLSPDGYTF. CDR3 in DNA: TGCGCCAGCAGCTTGGCTGGGCTGTCGCCGGATGGCTACACCTTC.

The rearrangement joins TRBV12-3 or TRBV12-4 to TRBJ2-5, with TRBD2 identical over 8 bases. The ends lost 7 bases at V and 9 bases at J; junction bases unmatched: 16. The CDR3 has 15 amino acids. The CDR3 loop reads CASNPSGGSNSAQYF. The CDR3 DNA follows: TGTGCCAGCAATCCCAGCGGGGGATCTAATTCGGCCCAGTACTTC.

This clonotype was counted a few times. V is TRBV7-2 and J is TRBJ2-4; 7 positions agree with TRBD1. The assigned J gene may be wrong: the sequence end matches TRBJ2-7 better. The CDR3 is made up of 14 amino acids. The V gene's germline CDR1 is SGHTA and CDR2 FQGNSA. This CDR3 is CASSSDRLYYEQYF. The CDR3 DNA reads as TGTGCCAGCAGCTCGGACAGGTTGTACTACGAGCAGTACTTC.

The chain carries TRBV15 and TRBJ2-1; 8 bases align to TRBD1. Per germline, CDR1 LNHNV and CDR2 YYDKDF (reference sequence). With V trimmed by 1 base and J by 4 bases, 3 bases remained unmatched. The CDR3 has 15 residues. The CDR3 nucleotides read TGTGCCACCAGCAGAGCTGGGACAGGATACAATGAGCAGTTCTTC. Its protein product is CATSRAGTGYNEQFF.

This rearrangement joins TRBV6-5 to TRBJ1-1; 9 bases align to TRBD1. The V segment lost 5 bases and the J segment 4 bases; nucleotides outside the gene matches: 5. Germline assignment: CDR1 MNHEY and CDR2 SVGAGI. CDR3 length: 14 residues. CDR3 loop: CASSNRGLGTEAFF. The DNA for the CDR3 is TGTGCCAGCAGTAACAGGGGGCTTGGCACTGAAGCTTTCTTT.

This clonotype turned up a few times. V usage is TRBV4-2 and J usage is TRBJ2-5; D is unclear. V was trimmed by 1 base and J by 5 bases, leaving 11 bases between them. Germline CDR1 and CDR2: LGHNA and YNFKEQ. The CDR3 totals 14 residues. CDR3 residues: CASSQGTEAETQYF. Written as DNA, the CDR3 is TGTGCCAGCAGCCAAGGGACCGAGGCGGAGACCCAGTACTTC.

The chain links TRBV29-1 to TRBJ1-1; 10 bases match TRBD1. Germline V gene data show CDR1 as SQVTM and CDR2 as ANQGSEA. J was trimmed by 1 base and V by 4 bases; bases with no gene match: 3. This CDR3 spans 14 amino acids. The CDR3 loop reads CSVGQGARNTEAFF. Written as DNA, the CDR3 is TGCAGCGTTGGACAGGGGGCGCGGAACACTGAAGCTTTCTTT.

In its sample, this clonotype was seen a few times. This chain uses TRBV20-1 with TRBJ1-1; D might be TRBD1 (6 bases). Germline V lookup: CDR1 DFQATT, CDR2 SNEGSKA (reference sequence). The CDR3 runs to 14 residues. The V end was cut by 6 bases, the J end by 0 bases, with 14 bases between. The CDR3 here is CSAVSGTLNTEAFF. In DNA form, the CDR3 reads TGCAGTGCAGTCTCCGGGACACTGAACACTGAAGCTTTCTTT.

The chain recombines TRBV29-1 with TRBJ2-3; TRBD1 or TRBD2 may be the D gene (7 bases each). Germline CDR1 reads SQVTM; CDR2 reads ANQGSEA. The CDR3 totals 14 residues. The ends were cut back, 3 bases at V and 2 bases at J, with 12 bases in the middle. As DNA, the CDR3 is TGCAGCGTTGACCAGGGGGGGCTCACAGATACGCAGTATTTT. Translating it yields CSVDQGGLTDTQYF.

The V call is TRBV14, the J call TRBJ1-6, with D unresolved. V dropped 1 base and J dropped 8 bases, with 9 bases sitting between them. Germline CDR1 and CDR2: SGHDN and FVKESK. The CDR3 length is 14 residues. CDR3 DNA: TGTGCCAGCAGCCAAGCAAGGTCGGATTCACCCCTCCACTTT. It encodes CASSQARSDSPLHF.